This T cell receptor beta chain was captured in a study of T cells in Graves' hyperthyroidism and ophthalmopathy. General observations from the study: Patients with ophthalmopathy were separated from those with stable hyperthyroidism by a 13 V-J model.

In its sample, this clonotype was seen many times. Its antigen is undetermined. RNA transcripts gave rise to amplified TCR beta CDR3 regions. Using the HTBI primer set, a first-round RT-PCR was run on the TCR CDR3. TCRdb independently ran MiXCR on the multiplex PCR reads; one entry per CDR3 protein. The sample records 250,000 to 300,000 distinct CDR3 sequences, roughly 13% being singletons. Exclusion of patients followed from uncontrolled infection, other autoimmune disease, pregnancy or lactation. The specimen was blood. The clonotype was recovered from a woman in her thirties or forties with Graves' hyperthyroidism.

The CDR3 DNA reads as TGCAGTGCTAGAGACCCCCGATCCCTTTACGGGGAGCTGTTTTTT. Amino acid sequence: CSARDPRSLYGELFF. V is TRBV20-1 and J is TRBJ2-2; D gene ambiguous. Trimming cost V 0 bases and J 7 bases, with 15 bases left between them. The CDR3 loop spans 15 amino acids. Per the germline V gene, CDR1 is DFQATT and CDR2 is SNEGSKA (reference sequence).